The present T cell receptor (beta chain) was sequenced within a study of cytomegalovirus exposure and HLA in healthy donors (dated by TCRdb to the late 2010s). Notes on the research overall: According to a later analysis, the approximately 130 validation repertoires were produced on the same platform as the 666 repertoires of the first cohort. The study was designed to test whether signatures of past pathogen exposure could be identified by cataloging public T cell receptors. Besides the first cohort of 550 to 750 subjects, a separate validation cohort made up of over a hundred different subjects was used. The study combined high-throughput TCR immunosequencing, statistical association of individual TCRs with disease status, and machine learning to predict cytomegalovirus infection status.

The method was the immunoSEQ multiplex PCR assay. The study's own analysis went as follows. To diagnose cytomegalovirus status from the catalog of TCR beta chain sequences, a statistical classification framework was built. This immuneACCESS table, as held by TCRdb, lists in-frame sequences with V and J called but not all clones. Of the missing ones, under half trace to an unresolved V gene in checked studies; the others have no known cause. From that table come the V and J calls and clone size; the DNA was used to work out D and trimming. The sample table records 190,000 or so clones; roughly 82% of these occur just once. Of the sample, about an eighth falls within the top ten clones. Reading from cysteine to phenylalanine, the CDR3 counts 12 amino acids. Kept here is only the CDR3 DNA, which spans 36 bases and is read in frame from base 1. Taken from the germline V gene, the CDR1 and CDR2 loops are MGHDK and SYGVNS. The junction carries 6 bases between V and J, which are trimmed by 3 bases and 5 bases respectively.

The donors belonged to the validation cohort of 120 subjects, which was separate from the approximately 700-subject first cohort. Turning to this clone: The clone's antigen remains unknown. Base qualities were left out, and no much larger clone turns up one base away.

Broader findings and caveats from the paper: A later analysis had no HLA typing for the validation cohort, so co-occurrence there was scored across all 110 or so repertoires. It was suggested by the authors that the approach could potentially be generalized to other disease states and immunological phenotypes. In both the original and validation cohorts, the classifier was reported to diagnose cytomegalovirus status with high specificity and sensitivity. In vitro tests confirmed that three of the cytomegalovirus-associated TCR beta chains recognize cytomegalovirus antigens. In a later analysis, TCRs clustered in the first cohort were found to also tend to co-occur in the 120 or so validation repertoires, with about 93% of cluster scores above 0. The study gave a list of under 200 TCR beta chains associated with cytomegalovirus. While some public TCRs were present in many individuals, most TCR sequences turned up only very rarely across donors.

Material for sequencing was PBMCs. The sequence is built from TRBV25-1 and TRBJ2-3; the D gene lacks a confident call. The receptor was isolated from a woman aged 25-40 years in good health and CMV-seropositive. The CDR3 here reads CASSDMLDTQYF. In nucleotide form, the sequence is TGTGCCAGCAGTGATATGTTAGATACGCAGTATTTT.